This T cell receptor beta chain stems from a study of blood T cells in healthy people across ages. Study-wide context: Using template switching, researchers captured about one barcoded beta molecule for each two T cells.

Study conclusions and caveats: The study regarded diversity estimates from one million T cells as underestimates.

As concerns this clonotype: As yet, its antigen is unknown.

Germline V gene lookup returns CDR1 SGHTA and CDR2 FQGNSA. This CDR3 region has 16 residues. V was clipped by 5 bases and J by 0 bases, with 15 bases between them. PCR was performed a second time for roughly 7 to 11 cycles using a sample-barcoded 5' primer and a J-beta primer mix. TCRdb recomputed calls from the 5' RACE reads with MiXCR, one row per CDR3 protein. The sample lists about 1.6 million distinct CDR3 sequences; about 32% were seen once. Peripheral blood samples of around 9.3 milliliters were drawn from each donor. The sample was blood. V and J are TRBV7-2 and TRBJ2-3; D perhaps matches TRBD2 (6 bases). This TCR was recovered from a woman in her thirties in good health. CDR3 loop: CASSRGRGYSTDTQYF. For the CDR3, the DNA is TGTGCCAGCAGCCGCGGCCGGGGGTATAGCACAGATACGCAGTATTTT.